Below, 3 T cell receptor beta chains from the same sample are listed, as sequenced in a study of cytomegalovirus exposure and HLA in healthy donors (dated by TCRdb to about 2017). The protocol used for the library was the immunoSEQ multiplex PCR assay. For the multiplex PCR, a mixture combining 60 forward primers for TCR Vbeta segments and 13 reverse primers for TCR Jbeta segments was used. The source is immuneACCESS, and TCRdb retained only in-frame sequences with V and J called. Part of the clones is not carried over; for the studies checked, unresolved V genes explain less than half of this, and the remainder is unexplained. The table for this sample lists about 200,000 clones; 75% to 80% of them were counted only once. Under 2% of the sample is taken by the ten largest. Sequencing was carried out using PBMCs. The receptors were gathered from a man between 18 and 35 years old in good health and CMV-seronegative.

The V gene is TRBV25-1, the J gene TRBJ2-7, with D unclear. In germline, CDR1 is MGHDK, CDR2 SYGVNS. The CDR3 is made up of 12 amino acids. V lost 6 bases, J lost 2 bases, and 8 bases lay in between. This CDR3 is CASRRLPYEQYF. The CDR3 nucleotides are TGTGCCAGCAGGCGGTTACCCTACGAGCAGTACTTC.

The count of this clone is one. The chain combines TRBV14 with TRBJ2-3, with a tentative D call TRBD2 (6 bases). Trimming stripped 2 bases from V and 6 bases from J, with 15 bases between. The germline gives CDR1 SGHDN, CDR2 FVKESK. This CDR3 has 15 residues. The CDR3 spells CASSQLLAQTDTQYF. In DNA form, the CDR3 reads TGTGCCAGCAGCCAATTACTAGCTCAAACCGATACGCAGTATTTT.

The chain carries TRBV5-1 and TRBJ1-6; 8 positions agree with TRBD1. Losses at the gene ends were 4 bases for V and 14 bases for J; bases not matched to a gene: 14. CDR1 and CDR2 from the germline V gene are SGHRS and YFSETQ. CDR3 length: 15 amino acids. The DNA for the CDR3 is TGCGCCAGCAGCATACGGACAGGGATGGGGTTAGCCCTCCACTTT. Its translation: CASSIRTGMGLALHF.